These 15 T cell receptor beta chains came from one sample sequenced in a study of T cell responses to AZD1222 COVID-19 vaccine. Libraries were prepared by immunoSEQ multiplex PCR; TCRdb keeps only in-frame clonotypes and omits some of them. Among 100,000 to 150,000 clones listed, 70% to 90% were seen once. Specimen: peripheral blood, collected on day 0 of AZD1222 vaccination. The receptors were sampled from an adult in good health.

The rearrangement links TRBV6-5 to TRBJ1-2; TRBD1 matches 11 bases. This CDR3 has 14 amino acids. Germline loops: CDR1 MNHEY, CDR2 SVGAGI. With 6 bases clipped from V and 8 bases from J, the junction kept 8 bases outside the gene matches. The CDR3 here is CASSAGQGARGYTF. CDR3 DNA sequence: TGTGCCAGCAGCGCAGGACAGGGGGCGAGGGGCTACACCTTC.

This clone was counted a single time. The chain employs TRBV10-2 and TRBJ2-1; D is uncertain. V was pared by 5 bases and J by 4 bases, with 9 bases between. CDR1 WSHSY and CDR2 SAAADI come from the germline V gene. The CDR3 length is 13 residues. CDR3 sequence (DNA): TGCGCCAGCAGTACGGAGTCTTACAATGAGCAGTTCTTC. Residues: CASSTESYNEQFF.

CDR3 sequence: CASSYSSRGNTEAFF. CDR3 DNA sequence: TGTGCCAGCAGTTACTCGAGCAGGGGGAACACTGAAGCTTTCTTT. The chain is built from TRBV6-5 and TRBJ1-1; D may be TRBD1 (6 bases). The V and J ends lost 0 bases and 1 base respectively, with 9 bases between them. The CDR3 length is 15 residues. Germline V CDR1 and CDR2: MNHEY, SVGAGI.

The chain is built from TRBV7-9 and TRBJ1-1; 7 bases map to TRBD1. The CDR3 is 15 residues long. Germline loops: CDR1 SEHNR, CDR2 FQNEAQ (reference sequence). Unmatched junction bases numbered 10, after V lost 3 bases and J lost 6 bases. CDR3 nucleotides: TGTGCCAGCAGCTTGGTACCAGGGGGTAACCCTGAAGCTTTCTTT. Translation: CASSLVPGGNPEAFF. Variable domain in full (rest from reference TRBV7-9 and TRBJ1-1): DTGVSQNPRHKITKRGQNVTFRCDPISEHNRLYWYRQTLGQGPEFLTYFQNEAQLEKSRLLSDRFSAERPKGSFSTLEIQRTEQGDSAMYLCASSLVPGGNPEAFFGQGTRLTVV.

This clone was seen ten or more times. The J gene is TRBJ2-7, the V gene TRBV3-1 (or the pseudogene TRBV3-2); D may be TRBD1 or TRBD2 (5 bases each). V lost 1 base and J lost 5, with 15 bases in between. Germline V gene lookup returns CDR1 LGHDT and CDR2 YNNKEL (reference sequence). The CDR3 is made up of 15 amino acids. The DNA of the CDR3 is TGTGCCAGCAGCCAAGCCGGGACGTTCGAGGACGAGCAGTACTTC. Translated: CASSQAGTFEDEQYF.

V gene TRBV5-1 combines with J gene TRBJ1-5; a weak D match, TRBD1 (6 bases). Trimming stripped 4 bases from V and 3 bases from J, with 11 bases between. Germline values: CDR1 SGHRS, CDR2 YFSETQ. The CDR3 runs to 14 residues. CDR3 residues: CASSEGHSNQPQHF. For the CDR3, the DNA is TGCGCCAGCAGCGAGGGACACTCCAATCAGCCCCAGCATTTT.

The chain links TRBV7-2 to TRBJ1-5; D gene unclear. Trimming shortened V by 1 base and J by 8 bases, and 15 bases separated the two germline ends. CDR3 size: 15 residues. The germline CDR1 and CDR2 sequences are SGHTA and FQGNSA. This CDR3 reads CASSLVASGSEPQHF. CDR3 nucleotides: TGTGCCAGCAGCTTAGTGGCTTCGGGGTCGGAGCCCCAGCATTTT.

The rearrangement links TRBV7-2 to TRBJ2-7, with TRBD1 matching 8 bases. Unmatched junction bases numbered 5, after V lost 0 bases and J lost 1 base. From germline, CDR1 is SGHTA and CDR2 FQGNSA. CDR3 size: 16 residues. As DNA, the CDR3 is TGTGCCAGCAGCTTAGCGGCGACAGGGGTTTCCTACGAGCAGTACTTC. It translates to CASSLAATGVSYEQYF.

This clone has a handful of counts. The chain joins TRBV19 to TRBJ2-7, with TRBD1 identical over 10 bases. The CDR3 sequence is 15 residues long. The junction had 13 bases not matched to a gene; V was cut back by 5 bases and J by 9 bases. Germline assignment: CDR1 LNHDA and CDR2 SQIVND (reference sequence). The CDR3 reads CASSPRTGGDTGQYF. The CDR3 DNA follows: TGTGCCAGTAGTCCAAGGACAGGGGGGGACACGGGGCAGTACTTC. Full variable domain (rest looked up from reference TRBV19 and TRBJ2-7): DGGITQSPKYLFRKEGQNVTLSCEQNLNHDAMYWYRQDPGQGLRLIYYSQIVNDFQKGDIAEGYSVSREKKESFPLTVTSAQKNPTAFYLCASSPRTGGDTGQYFGPGTRLTVT.

The chain couples TRBV5-1 to TRBJ1-1; a possible D gene is TRBD1 (5 bases). This CDR3 has 14 amino acids. Germline CDR1 is SGHRS and CDR2 is YFSETQ. V shed 2 bases and J shed 10 bases, with 18 bases lying between them. The CDR3 nucleotides are TGCGCCAGCAGCTTTGTCGGGGACCGGGGGGGAGCTTTCTTT. This translates into CASSFVGDRGGAFF.

This chain connects TRBV4-3 to TRBJ1-1; unclear D gene. The CDR3 sequence is 13 residues long. The germline V and J ends were trimmed by 4 bases and 4 bases, with 10 bases remaining between them. Per germline, CDR1 LGHNA and CDR2 YSLEER. CDR3 loop: CASSPVTRTEAFF. The CDR3, as DNA: TGCGCCAGCAGCCCCGTCACCCGCACTGAAGCTTTCTTT.

There are a few counts of this clone. The chain is built from TRBV27 and TRBJ2-1, with D tentatively TRBD2 (6 bases). From germline, CDR1 is MNHEY and CDR2 SMNVEV (reference sequence). This CDR3 spans 13 amino acids. V dropped 5 bases and J dropped 6 bases, with 11 bases sitting between them. Here the CDR3 DNA reads TGTGCCAGCAGTCTAGCGTGGACCAATGAGCAGTTCTTC. Translation: CASSLAWTNEQFF.

The rearrangement uses TRBV2 and TRBJ2-1; TRBD2 matches 8 bases. V lost 4 bases and J lost 6; bases outside the gene matches: 20. This CDR3 region has 19 residues. The V gene's germline CDR1 is SNHLY and CDR2 FYNNEI. CDR3 sequence (DNA): TGTGCCAGCAGTGGGGGTTGGAACTCCGGGACTAGAGCTGCCAATGAGCAGTTCTTC. Translation gives CASSGGWNSGTRAANEQFF.

The chain is built from TRBV7-4 and TRBJ1-2; D is ambiguous. Germline V lookup: CDR1 SGHVT, CDR2 SQSDAQ. V dropped 5 bases and J dropped 8 bases, with 24 bases sitting between them. The CDR3 consists of 16 residues. CDR3 sequence: CASSRTVGDILWGYTF. The CDR3 nucleotides are TGTGCCAGCAGCCGCACGGTTGGGGATATACTATGGGGCTACACCTTC.

The V call is TRBV7-9, the J call TRBJ1-1; D remains unclear. Trimming shortened V by 3 bases and J by 1 base, and 6 bases separated the two germline ends. Germline CDR1 SEHNR, CDR2 FQNEAQ (reference sequence). The CDR3 contains 13 residues. CDR3 coding DNA: TGTGCCAGCAGCTTTGAAGAGAACACTGAAGCTTTCTTT. Translation gives CASSFEENTEAFF.